The 19 T cell receptor beta chains presented below share a single source sample, sequenced in a study of response to subunit inactivated influenza vaccine. Via MiXCR, TCRdb re-called the RT-PCR reads, giving one row per CDR3 protein. The sample consists of roughly 500,000 distinct CDR3 sequences, under 30% of them appearing once. These same data were also listed under a study on T cells expressing NK-cell markers. That source adds: The cDNA for TCR beta came from 5'RACE template switching with UMIs.

The material sequenced was CD4+ T cells sorted from PBMCs, taken 11 to 12 days after vaccination. Receptors were obtained from a man aged 50 to 59 who received an inactivated influenza vaccine.

At least ten counts were recorded for this clonotype. This chain links TRBV7-2 with TRBJ2-3; 10 bases match TRBD1. J lost 4 bases, V lost 1 base, and 5 bases had no gene match. Germline CDR1 reads SGHTA; CDR2 reads FQGNSA. This CDR3 spans 16 amino acids. The CDR3 DNA reads TGTGCCAGCAGCTTAGGGGGACAGGGGCTATCAGATACGCAGTATTTT. It is translated as CASSLGGQGLSDTQYF.

This clonotype was recorded a few times. The CDR3 DNA follows: TGTGCCAGCAGTCCACCAGGGGCGGCTCGCGGGGAGCTGTTTTTT. The encoded protein is CASSPPGAARGELFF. The chain joins TRBV12-3 or TRBV12-4 to TRBJ2-2; tentatively, D is TRBD1 (6 bases). V lost 5 bases and J lost 7, with 17 bases in between. The CDR3 is 15 amino acids.

This clonotype showed up just a few times. The genes are TRBV11-2 and TRBJ2-2; D gene unclear. The germline gives CDR1 SGHAT, CDR2 FQNNGV. V lost 2 bases to trimming and J lost 0 bases, with 10 bases between them. CDR3 length equals 16 residues. In DNA form, the CDR3 reads TGTGCCAGCAGCTTATCTCCTGATGCGAACACCGGGGAGCTGTTTTTT. It yields the protein CASSLSPDANTGELFF.

This clonotype was seen more than once but under ten times. The genes are TRBV7-2 and TRBJ2-5; 9 positions match TRBD2. The CDR3 has 15 residues. The junction had 5 bases not matched to a gene; V was cut back by 5 bases and J by 1 base. Per the germline V gene, CDR1 is SGHTA and CDR2 is FQGNSA. The CDR3 here is CASSPQTSGQETQYF. The CDR3 coding sequence is TGTGCCAGCAGCCCCCAGACTAGCGGCCAAGAGACCCAGTACTTC.

The chain couples TRBV7-9 to TRBJ1-6; D call uncertain. Per germline, CDR1 SEHNR and CDR2 FQNEAQ (reference sequence). The V and J ends lost 5 bases and 7 bases respectively, with 18 bases between them. This CDR3 region has 16 residues. CDR3 in DNA: TGTGCCAGCAGCCTCGAGACCGCGGTGAGGAATTCACCCCTCCACTTT. Amino acid sequence: CASSLETAVRNSPLHF.

This clonotype was detected only a few times. The chain uses TRBV24-1 and TRBJ1-2; D gene ambiguous. CDR3 length: 15 residues. The V and J ends lost 7 bases and 7 bases respectively, with 21 bases between them. Germline-derived CDR1 and CDR2 are KGHDR and SFDVKD. The CDR3 loop is CATSGTDGKIGGYTF. For the CDR3, the DNA is TGTGCCACCAGCGGAACGGACGGGAAAATTGGTGGCTACACCTTC.

This rearrangement joins TRBV20-1 to TRBJ2-1; 9 nucleotides agree with TRBD2. Germline V gene data show CDR1 as DFQATT and CDR2 as SNEGSKA (reference sequence). The trim removed 1 base at V and 6 bases at J, leaving 10 bases unmatched. CDR3 size: 16 residues. Here the CDR3 reads CSARAPGLASSNEQFF. CDR3 coding DNA: TGCAGTGCTAGAGCTCCGGGACTAGCATCGTCCAATGAGCAGTTCTTC.

V gene TRBV6-2 or TRBV6-3 combines with J gene TRBJ2-2; 9 bases match TRBD1. Germline V gene data show CDR1 as MNHEY and CDR2 as SVGEGT. The ends lost 5 bases at V and 7 bases at J; junction bases unmatched: 2. This CDR3 is built from 13 residues. This CDR3 reads CASSTGGGGELFF. In nucleotides, the CDR3 is TGTGCCAGCAGTACAGGGGGCGGCGGGGAGCTGTTTTTT.

The chain has TRBV12-3 or TRBV12-4 and TRBJ2-6; either TRBD1 or TRBD2 may supply D (5 bases each). V was cut by 3 bases and J by 2 bases, with 14 bases left in between. The CDR3 length is 17 residues. In DNA form, the CDR3 reads TGTGCCAGCAGTTTGACACCCCTGGGGGCTGGGGCCAACGTCCTGACTTTC. This gives the protein CASSLTPLGAGANVLTF.

The sample holds many counts of this clonotype. The genes are TRBV20-1 and TRBJ2-1, with D perhaps TRBD2 (6 bases). Per the germline V gene, CDR1 is DFQATT and CDR2 is SNEGSKA (reference sequence). Trimming took off 3 bases at V and 5 bases at J, with 26 bases between the two ends. The length of the CDR3 is 18 residues. The CDR3 protein is CSASPSGGIIIQHNEQFF. CDR3 nucleotide sequence: TGCAGTGCTAGTCCATCCGGCGGGATAATCATCCAGCACAATGAGCAGTTCTTC.

The V call is TRBV5-1, the J call TRBJ2-1; 8 bases line up with TRBD1. The V gene's germline CDR1 is SGHRS and CDR2 YFSETQ. The CDR3 spans 14 residues. V was clipped by 2 bases and J by 12 bases; unmatched bases: 10. This chain's CDR3 is CASSLGQGLDAQFF. CDR3 DNA sequence: TGCGCCAGCAGCTTAGGACAGGGTTTGGATGCGCAGTTCTTC.

CDR3: CASSLDPPGLAGYNEQFF. For the CDR3, the DNA is TGTGCCAGCAGCTTAGATCCTCCGGGACTAGCGGGGTACAATGAGCAGTTCTTC. The J gene is TRBJ2-1, the V gene TRBV11-2, with 13 positions matching TRBD2. The V and J ends lost 0 bases and 4 bases, in that order; junction bases with no gene match: 6. This CDR3 spans 18 amino acids. Looked up from germline, CDR1 is SGHAT and CDR2 is FQNNGV.

This clonotype has a handful of counts. The chain joins TRBV10-3 to TRBJ2-5, with a tentative D call TRBD2 (5 bases). CDR3 length: 14 residues. Trimming left V 6 bases short and J 4 bases short, with 15 bases between. Germline V lookup: CDR1 ENHRY, CDR2 SYGVKD. The CDR3 DNA reads TGTGCCATCAGCGAACTAGGCCCCGGAGAGACCCAGTACTTC. Translated: CAISELGPGETQYF.

The chain links TRBV2 to TRBJ2-3, with D possibly matching TRBD2 (7 bases). Germline CDR1 reads SNHLY; CDR2 reads FYNNEI. The CDR3 is made up of 15 amino acids. The V gene lost 4 bases and the J gene lost 2 bases, with 13 bases spanning the gap. CDR3 in DNA: TGTGCCAGCAGTGCGCAGGGGACTAACACAGATACGCAGTATTTT. Protein sequence: CASSAQGTNTDTQYF.

The chain couples TRBV29-1 to TRBJ2-5, with D tentatively TRBD2 (5 bases). The V gene lost 0 bases and the J gene lost 2 bases, with 16 bases spanning the gap. Germline CDR1 and CDR2: SQVTM and ANQGSEA. This CDR3 is 16 amino acids long. The CDR3 loop is CSVEDLEGPGQETQYF. In nucleotides, the CDR3 is TGCAGCGTTGAAGACCTCGAGGGCCCCGGACAAGAGACCCAGTACTTC.

The chain carries TRBV6-1 and TRBJ2-7; possibly TRBD2 for D (6 bases). The germline V and J ends were trimmed by 6 bases and 6 bases, with 15 bases remaining between them. The CDR3 runs 13 residues. CDR1 is MNHNS and CDR2 is SASEGT in the germline V gene. CDR3 nucleotide sequence: TGTGCCAGCAGGACCGGGACTGTGGGCGAGCAGTACTTC. Amino acids: CASRTGTVGEQYF.

This clonotype has more than one count but fewer than ten. The J gene is TRBJ1-4, the V gene TRBV4-2, with 7 bases fitting TRBD1. V gave up 4 bases and J gave up 7 bases; unmatched junction bases: 9. Germline CDR1 and CDR2: LGHNA and YNFKEQ. The CDR3 is 15 residues long. The CDR3 nucleotides read TGTGCCAGCAGCCTACCCTCGGGACAGTCTGAAAAACTGTTTTTT. This codes for CASSLPSGQSEKLFF.

This clonotype was seen a handful of times. The genes are TRBV28 and TRBJ2-4; tentatively, D is TRBD1 (6 bases). Trimming left V 4 bases short and J 9 bases short, with 13 bases between. The CDR3 is 13 residues long. From germline, CDR1 is MDHEN and CDR2 SYDVKM. The CDR3 sequence: CASSSGQFRIQYF. The CDR3 region has the DNA TGTGCCAGCAGTTCAGGACAGTTTCGCATTCAGTACTTC.

The chain combines TRBV28 with TRBJ2-2; TRBD1 matches at 9 bases. The CDR3 loop spans 12 amino acids. CDR1 MDHEN and CDR2 SYDVKM come from the germline V gene. Losses at the gene ends were 8 bases for V and 6 bases for J; bases not matched to a gene: 1. The CDR3 protein is CASRTGAGELFF. CDR3 bases: TGTGCCAGCCGGACAGGGGCCGGGGAGCTGTTTTTT.